This paragraph reports one T cell receptor beta chain. Sequencing used immunoSEQ multiplex PCR; TCRdb keeps in-frame clones, though not all of them. Among about 50,000 clones listed, roughly 80% were seen once. This sample is drawn from a study of blood T cell repertoires in COVID-19. Trimming removed 6 bases at V and 6 bases at J, with 15 bases between. The CDR3 consists of 13 residues. The germline V gene encodes CDR1 SGHRS and CDR2 YFSETQ. Sequencing was carried out using PBMCs or T cells enriched from blood (not recorded which). This chain joins TRBV5-1 and TRBJ1-1, with D possibly TRBD1 on 5 matching bases. This receptor was identified in a woman aged 50 to 60 with acute COVID-19. The CDR3 sequence is CASTPQGGSEAFF. The CDR3 bases are TGCGCCAGCACACCCCAGGGTGGATCTGAAGCTTTCTTT.